Detailed here is one T cell receptor beta chain. Its antigen is unknown. The data were obtained in a study of vaccination effects on CD4 cells after COVID-19. Here immunoSEQ multiplex PCR was the method, and the copy in TCRdb shows in-frame clones only, minus some. The table shows approximately 54,000 clones, with 80% occurring only once. Peptide-pool stimulation followed by sequencing identified expanded antigen-specific CD4+ clonotypes in the ViraFEST assay. Once cultured for roughly ten days, the cells underwent separation to obtain CD4+ T cells. Vaccine recipients, nucleocapsid antibody negative, had no prior SARS-CoV-2 infection. Each well held 2 million to 2.5 million PBMC cultured with 8.5 to 10 ug/ml peptides and 8.5 to 10 IU/ml IL-2. Days 3 and 7 were when half the medium was replaced with IL-2 medium. Germline loops: CDR1 MNHEY, CDR2 SVGAGI. V lost 7 bases, J lost 3 bases, and 18 bases lay in between. The CDR3 runs to 15 residues.

The clonotype originates from a human donor who received a COVID-19 vaccine. The sample was CD4+ T cells from PBMCs cultured with HCoV-229E spike peptides, taken before COVID-19 vaccination. The chain is built from TRBV6-5 and TRBJ1-1, with D tentatively TRBD1 (6 bases). The CDR3 protein is CASTALTTGHTEAFF. The CDR3 DNA reads as TGTGCCAGCACCGCTCTTACAACAGGGCACACTGAAGCTTTCTTT.